This T cell receptor (beta chain) originates from a study of human T cells and chemical hapten exposure. At the level of the study: On roughly 2 cm by roughly 2 cm of upper inner arm skin, sensitization was performed with 2% DPC. On the upper back, patch tests were applied with 0.01% DPC and read at 6 days.

This clonotype appeared a few times. The CDR3 contains 17 residues. Trimming took off 4 bases at V and 2 bases at J, with 19 bases between the two ends. From germline, CDR1 is MDHEN and CDR2 SYDVKM. TCRdb itself ran the RACE reads through MiXCR, one entry per CDR3 protein. The table has 180,000 or so distinct CDR3 sequences, around 13% seen once. This sample's time point: patch test 1, 2 weeks after DPC sensitization. Treatment indicated: therapeutic diphenylcyclopropenone sensitization with weekly scalp DPC. This rearrangement joins TRBV28 to TRBJ2-3; possibly TRBD2 for D (6 bases). Source: whole blood, taken in connection with sensitization to the hapten diphenylcyclopropenone (DPC). The receptor was derived from a woman aged 25 to 39 with alopecia areata. Some clones in this sample may be carry-over from other donors' samples. CDR3 sequence (DNA): TGTGCCAGCAGTTCGAATCTAGGGACTGTTGACACAGATACGCAGTATTTT. Translated, it gives CASSSNLGTVDTDTQYF.